Listed below are T cell receptor beta chains from one sample, sequenced in a study of shared clonotypes between healthy human individuals. Profiling relied on immunoSEQ multiplex PCR, and the TCRdb table lists in-frame clones only, not all of them. The sample records 2,500,000 or so clones, approximately 90% being singletons. The sequencing input was naive CD4+ T cells sorted from blood. The receptors stem from a man aged 18 to 35 in good health. CDR3s include the opening cysteine and the closing phenylalanine or tryptophan. A D gene is named only where the DNA matches it firmly. Clone size is not always given. Where it is, it says once, few, many or a class for expanded clones.

J gene: TRBJ1-2; V gene: TRBV6-5; clone size: -; D gene: TRBD1; CDR3 DNA: TGTGCCAGCAGTGCGGGACAGCGAGGGCATGGCTACACCTTC; CDR3 protein: CASSAGQRGHGYTF
J gene: TRBJ1-1; V gene: TRBV5-1; clone size: once; D gene: TRBD1; CDR3 DNA: TGCGCCAGCAGCTTACCAGGGGGAAGGACTGAAGCTTTCTTT; CDR3 protein: CASSLPGGRTEAFF
J gene: TRBJ2-3; V gene: TRBV5-6; clone size: -; D gene: -; CDR3 DNA: TGTGCCAGCAGCTTGGATCGCACAGATACGCAGTATTTT; CDR3 protein: CASSLDRTDTQYF
J gene: TRBJ2-7; V gene: TRBV2; clone size: -; D gene: -; CDR3 DNA: TGTGCCAGCAGTGGGGGTTTTAGGGGCCCCTACGAGCAGTACTTC; CDR3 protein: CASSGGFRGPYEQYF
J gene: TRBJ2-7; V gene: TRBV2; clone size: -; D gene: -; CDR3 DNA: TGTGCCAGCAGTGAAGCTGACCTCTACGAGCAGTACTTC; CDR3 protein: CASSEADLYEQYF
J gene: TRBJ1-1; V gene: TRBV30; clone size: -; D gene: -; CDR3 DNA: TGTGCCTGGAGTGTACGAGGAACCGGGGACACTGAAGCTTTCTTT; CDR3 protein: CAWSVRGTGDTEAFF
J gene: TRBJ1-1; V gene: TRBV9; clone size: -; D gene: -; CDR3 DNA: TGTGCCAGCAGCGTAGGGGGACCTCGGGGAGGCACTGAAGCTTTCTTT; CDR3 protein: CASSVGGPRGGTEAFF
J gene: TRBJ1-5; V gene: TRBV6-6; clone size: -; D gene: -; CDR3 DNA: TGTGCCAGCAGTTCCCCAGGGGACGGGCAGCCCCAGCATTTT; CDR3 protein: CASSSPGDGQPQHF
J gene: TRBJ1-5; V gene: TRBV5-4; clone size: few; D gene: -; CDR3 DNA: TGTGCCAGCAGCTTAGGGAATCAGCCCCAGCATTTT; CDR3 protein: CASSLGNQPQHF
J gene: TRBJ2-5; V gene: TRBV19; clone size: -; D gene: -; CDR3 DNA: TGTGCCAGTAGTATAGGGGAGGACTGGCAAGAGACCCAGTACTTC; CDR3 protein: CASSIGEDWQETQYF
J gene: TRBJ2-7; V gene: TRBV30; clone size: -; D gene: -; CDR3 DNA: TGTGCCTGGTGTGTTACAGGGTCCGAGCAGTACTTC; CDR3 protein: CAWCVTGSEQYF
J gene: TRBJ2-1; V gene: TRBV2; clone size: -; D gene: TRBD2; CDR3 DNA: TGTGCCAGCAGGGGGGCGAGCGGGAGCTACAATGAGCAGTTCTTC; CDR3 protein: CASRGASGSYNEQFF
J gene: TRBJ2-2; V gene: TRBV9; clone size: -; D gene: -; CDR3 DNA: TGTGCCAGCAGCCGGGGGAGGGGGCGCTGGACCGGGGAGCTGTTTTTT; CDR3 protein: CASSRGRGRWTGELFF
J gene: TRBJ1-1; V gene: TRBV18; clone size: -; D gene: -; CDR3 DNA: TGTGCCAGCTCGTCGACAGAGTTGGGGCTGAACACTGAAGCTTTCTTT; CDR3 protein: CASSSTELGLNTEAFF
J gene: TRBJ2-7; V gene: TRBV7-2; clone size: -; D gene: -; CDR3 DNA: TGTGCCAGCAGCTCGGGACCACCTCTAACCGCCGAGCAGTACTTC; CDR3 protein: CASSSGPPLTAEQYF
J gene: TRBJ1-1; V gene: TRBV7-8; clone size: -; D gene: TRBD1; CDR3 DNA: TGTGCCAGCAGCGCAGGGACAGCGAACACTGAAGCTTTCTTT; CDR3 protein: CASSAGTANTEAFF
J gene: TRBJ2-5; V gene: TRBV4-1; clone size: -; D gene: -; CDR3 DNA: TGCGCCAGCAGCCCTGGAGATAGGGGGTCACAAGAGACCCAGTACTTC; CDR3 protein: CASSPGDRGSQETQYF
J gene: TRBJ1-5; V gene: TRBV6-6; clone size: -; D gene: -; CDR3 DNA: TGTGCCAGCAGTCAAACAGGGAATCAGCCCCAGCATTTT; CDR3 protein: CASSQTGNQPQHF
J gene: TRBJ1-4; V gene: TRBV5-4; clone size: -; D gene: TRBD1; CDR3 DNA: TGTGCCAGCAGCTTGGGACAGGGAAAGGAGGAAAAACTGTTTTTT; CDR3 protein: CASSLGQGKEEKLFF
J gene: TRBJ1-1; V gene: TRBV5-1; clone size: -; D gene: TRBD1; CDR3 DNA: TGCGCCAGCAGCCTTGGACAGGGGGTAACGAACACTGAAGCTTTCTTT; CDR3 protein: CASSLGQGVTNTEAFF
J gene: TRBJ1-2; V gene: TRBV15; clone size: -; D gene: TRBD1; CDR3 DNA: TGTGCCACCAGCAGGGGGGACAGGGGACCTTACTATGGCTACACCTTC; CDR3 protein: CATSRGDRGPYYGYTF
J gene: TRBJ1-6; V gene: TRBV5-1; clone size: once; D gene: TRBD1; CDR3 DNA: TGCGCCAGCAGCTTGTACCGGGGACAGCAAAATTCACCCCTCCACTTT; CDR3 protein: CASSLYRGQQNSPLHF
J gene: TRBJ1-1; V gene: TRBV7-2; clone size: -; D gene: -; CDR3 DNA: TGTGCCAGCAGCTTAGCAGGGAACACTGAAGCTTTCTTT; CDR3 protein: CASSLAGNTEAFF
J gene: TRBJ2-3; V gene: TRBV12-5; clone size: -; D gene: -; CDR3 DNA: TGTGCTAGTGGTTTACTTACAGGAGTCACAGATACGCAGTATTTT; CDR3 protein: CASGLLTGVTDTQYF
J gene: TRBJ1-2; V gene: TRBV2; clone size: once; D gene: TRBD1; CDR3 DNA: TGTGCCAGCAGTGAAATCATATGGGACAGGGGAAACTATGGCTACACCTTC; CDR3 protein: CASSEIIWDRGNYGYTF
J gene: TRBJ1-4; V gene: TRBV5-4; clone size: -; D gene: -; CDR3 DNA: TGTGCCAGCAGCAATATCGGGAGTGAAAAACTGTTTTTT; CDR3 protein: CASSNIGSEKLFF
J gene: TRBJ1-1; V gene: TRBV2; clone size: -; D gene: -; CDR3 DNA: TGTGCCAGCCTACCGGACCGATACACTGAAGCTTTCTTT; CDR3 protein: CASLPDRYTEAFF
J gene: TRBJ1-1; V gene: TRBV2; clone size: -; D gene: -; CDR3 DNA: TGTGCCAGCAGACCCCCAGGGCGGAACACTGAAGCTTTCTTT; CDR3 protein: CASRPPGRNTEAFF
J gene: TRBJ2-1; V gene: TRBV6-6; clone size: -; D gene: TRBD2; CDR3 DNA: TGTGCCAGCAGTTACAAGGCGGGGGTATCCTACAATGAGCAGTTCTTC; CDR3 protein: CASSYKAGVSYNEQFF
J gene: TRBJ1-1; V gene: TRBV11-2; clone size: -; D gene: -; CDR3 DNA: TGTGCCAGCAGCTTAAGACAGGCACTGGCCGCTGAAGCTTTCTTT; CDR3 protein: CASSLRQALAAEAFF
J gene: TRBJ1-3; V gene: TRBV6-5; clone size: -; D gene: -; CDR3 DNA: TGTGCCAGCAGTACCGAAGGGGGTCCTGGAAACACCATATATTTT; CDR3 protein: CASSTEGGPGNTIYF
J gene: TRBJ1-4; V gene: TRBV2; clone size: -; D gene: -; CDR3 DNA: TGTGCCAGCAGTGGTGGCGGCCGTAATAATGAAAAACTGTTTTTT; CDR3 protein: CASSGGGRNNEKLFF
J gene: TRBJ1-2; V gene: TRBV7-2; clone size: -; D gene: -; CDR3 DNA: TGTGCCAGCAGCCCCGGACAGAACTATGGCTACACCTTC; CDR3 protein: CASSPGQNYGYTF
J gene: TRBJ1-2; V gene: TRBV6-5; clone size: -; D gene: -; CDR3 DNA: TGTGCCAGCAGTTACAGGGTAGCTAACTATGGCTACACCTTC; CDR3 protein: CASSYRVANYGYTF
J gene: TRBJ2-7; V gene: TRBV9; clone size: -; D gene: TRBD1; CDR3 DNA: TGTGCCAGCACCCCAGGACAGGGGGTTCTCTACGAGCAGTACTTC; CDR3 protein: CASTPGQGVLYEQYF
J gene: TRBJ1-4; V gene: TRBV18; clone size: -; D gene: -; CDR3 DNA: TGTGCCAGCTCACCAATGGGGTTTGCAACTAATGAAAAACTGTTTTTT; CDR3 protein: CASSPMGFATNEKLFF
J gene: TRBJ2-6; V gene: TRBV19; clone size: -; D gene: -; CDR3 DNA: TGTGCCAGTAGTGTGCTTCTGCCACCCGACTCTGGGGCCAACGTCCTGACTTTC; CDR3 protein: CASSVLLPPDSGANVLTF
J gene: TRBJ1-2; V gene: TRBV18; clone size: -; D gene: -; CDR3 DNA: TGTGCCAGCTCACCGATGGCAGATCGGTATGGCTACACCTTC; CDR3 protein: CASSPMADRYGYTF
J gene: TRBJ2-2; V gene: TRBV30; clone size: -; D gene: -; CDR3 DNA: TGTGCCTGGAGTGGTACGGGGAACACCGGGGAGCTGTTTTTT; CDR3 protein: CAWSGTGNTGELFF
J gene: TRBJ1-5; V gene: TRBV2; clone size: -; D gene: -; CDR3 DNA: TGTGCCAGCAGGGAGGAGGTTGGTCAGCCCCAGCATTTT; CDR3 protein: CASREEVGQPQHF
J gene: TRBJ1-1; V gene: TRBV29-1; clone size: -; D gene: -; CDR3 DNA: TGCAGCGTTTCGACAGGAGCGAACACTGAAGCTTTCTTT; CDR3 protein: CSVSTGANTEAFF
J gene: TRBJ2-5; V gene: TRBV18; clone size: -; D gene: TRBD2; CDR3 DNA: TGTGCCAGCTCACCGGTGCTAGCGGGAGCTGAGACCCAGTACTTC; CDR3 protein: CASSPVLAGAETQYF
J gene: TRBJ1-1; V gene: TRBV6-5; clone size: -; D gene: -; CDR3 DNA: -; CDR3 protein: CASSSSGLLNTEAFF
J gene: TRBJ1-1; V gene: TRBV5-1; clone size: -; D gene: -; CDR3 DNA: TGCGCCAGCAGCTCGGACGGAGTGGGGGCTGAAGCTTTCTTT; CDR3 protein: CASSSDGVGAEAFF
J gene: TRBJ1-5; V gene: TRBV7-2; clone size: -; D gene: -; CDR3 DNA: TGTGCCAGCAGCTTAGCTGGGCAGCCCCAGCATTTT; CDR3 protein: CASSLAGQPQHF
J gene: TRBJ2-1; V gene: TRBV25-1; clone size: -; D gene: TRBD2; CDR3 DNA: TGTGCCAGCAGTGCCCTAGCGGGAGTAGACAATGAGCAGTTCTTC; CDR3 protein: CASSALAGVDNEQFF
J gene: TRBJ2-7; V gene: TRBV5-4; clone size: -; D gene: -; CDR3 DNA: TGTGCCAGCAGCTTGGACTTCTCATCCTACGAGCAGTACTTC; CDR3 protein: CASSLDFSSYEQYF
J gene: TRBJ2-5; V gene: TRBV20-1; clone size: -; D gene: -; CDR3 DNA: TGCAGTGCTAGTGGGGGGACCCAGTACTTC; CDR3 protein: CSASGGTQYF